The 23 T cell receptor beta chains in this list originate from one sample, sequenced in a study of T-cell reconstitution after alpha-beta-depleted transplantation in children (dated by TCRdb to the mid-2010s). Libraries were made using PCR. Sequenced on an Illumina HiSeq 2500. To normalize quantification of the TCRbeta repertoire, the TCR libraries were built with molecular barcoding that relied on unique molecular identifiers. TCRdb trimmed public reads at Q25 via fastp, called clones via MiXCR and kept in-frame beta chains. Entries that share a CDR3 protein sequence are merged under the most common genes and DNA. The sample yields almost 500,000 distinct CDR3 sequences; around 13% were counted once. Around 5.8% of the sample rests with the top ten. The input for sequencing was PBMCs from the stem cell graft donor, taken from the stem cell graft. Receptors originate from a human donor who donated a stem cell graft to a child with combined immunodeficiency.

This clonotype was counted ten times or more. The V call is TRBV29-1, the J call TRBJ2-1, with TRBD1 identical over 9 bases. Germline V lookup: CDR1 SQVTM, CDR2 ANQGSEA. V lost 4 bases, J lost 0 bases, and 1 base stayed unmatched. This CDR3 has 14 amino acids. CDR3 sequence: CSVVGQGSYNEQFF. CDR3 coding DNA: TGCAGCGTTGTGGGACAGGGCTCCTACAATGAGCAGTTCTTC.

This clonotype has only a few counts. The chain couples TRBV25-1 to TRBJ2-1; tentative D call: TRBD1 (5 bases). V dropped 6 bases and J dropped 0 bases, with 12 bases sitting between them. Looked up from germline, CDR1 is MGHDK and CDR2 is SYGVNS. This CDR3 has 15 residues. The CDR3 reads CASSQGVSSYNEQFF. CDR3 nucleotides: TGTGCCAGCAGCCAGGGCGTTAGCTCCTACAATGAGCAGTTCTTC.

This clonotype was observed many times. The CDR3 loop is CSANAPQGPQETQYF. CDR3 sequence (DNA): TGCAGCGCCAACGCCCCACAGGGGCCACAAGAGACCCAGTACTTC. This sequence joins TRBV29-1 and TRBJ2-5; 7 positions match TRBD1. Per the germline V gene, CDR1 is SQVTM and CDR2 is ANQGSEA. The length of the CDR3 is 15 residues. V lost 7 bases to trimming and J lost 2 bases; unmatched junction nucleotides: 13.

This clonotype has just a few counts. The V call is TRBV12-3 or TRBV12-4, the J call TRBJ1-2; 7 nucleotides match TRBD1. The J segment lost 6 bases and the V segment lost 11 bases, leaving 15 bases of the junction unmatched. The CDR3 consists of 14 residues. CDR3 amino acids: CALGQGDAVDGYTF. CDR3 sequence (DNA): TGTGCCCTCGGGCAGGGGGACGCAGTCGATGGCTACACCTTC.

This clonotype came up a few times. V is TRBV3-1 and J is TRBJ2-3, with 9 bases identical to TRBD2. Germline loops: CDR1 LGHDT, CDR2 YNNKEL (reference sequence). V lost 4 bases, J lost 3 bases, and 14 bases stayed unmatched. This CDR3 contains 18 residues. CDR3 in DNA: TGTGCCAGCAGCCTCCAGAGCGGGGGGCCACGCGGTACAGATACGCAGTATTTT. This encodes CASSLQSGGPRGTDTQYF.

This clonotype was counted at least ten times. The chain carries TRBV6-5 and TRBJ2-2, with 7 bases that match TRBD2. CDR3 size: 15 residues. The junction had 7 bases not matched to a gene; V was cut back by 3 bases and J by 6 bases. Germline values: CDR1 MNHEY, CDR2 SVGAGI. DNA for the CDR3: TGTGCCAGCAGTTATCTGGGAGGGAGCGCCGGGGAGCTGTTTTTT. Its protein is CASSYLGGSAGELFF.

In its sample, this clonotype was seen a few times. The chain is built from TRBV21-1 and TRBJ2-7. TRBV21-1 is assigned pseudogene status. The CDR3 runs to 11 residues. The CDR3 bases are TGTGCCGGTTGGGACTACTACGAGCAGTACTTC. It encodes CAGWDYYEQYF.

This sequence joins TRBV20-1 and TRBJ2-3; 7 bases line up with TRBD2. CDR3 length equals 16 residues. Trimming removed 4 bases from V and 2 bases from J; junction bases left unmatched: 12. The germline gives CDR1 DFQATT, CDR2 SNEGSKA (reference sequence). CDR3 loop: CSATFSAGYFTDTQYF. CDR3 DNA: TGCAGTGCTACGTTCTCAGCGGGGTATTTCACAGATACGCAGTATTTT.

This clonotype came up many times. CDR3 residues: CASSLTGEQFF. The CDR3 nucleotides read TGTGCCAGCAGCCTGACAGGGGAGCAGTTCTTC. This chain uses TRBV7-8 with TRBJ2-1, with 7 bases aligning to TRBD1. The CDR3 totals 11 residues. Trimming took 5 bases from V and 10 from J; bases not matched to a gene: 2. Per germline, CDR1 SGHVS and CDR2 FQNEAQ.

The gene calls are TRBV5-1 and TRBJ2-6, with 9 bases that match TRBD1. This CDR3 spans 18 amino acids. V shed 4 bases, J shed 0 bases, and the junction held 8 bases outside the gene matches. The V gene's germline CDR1 is SGHRS and CDR2 YFSETQ. The CDR3 nucleotides are TGCGCCAGCAGCGAAGGACAGGGGACCCTCTCTGGGGCCAACGTCCTGACTTTC. Residues: CASSEGQGTLSGANVLTF. Full variable domain (rest looked up from reference TRBV5-1 and TRBJ2-6): KAGVTQTPRYLIKTRGQQVTLSCSPISGHRSVSWYQQTPGQGLQFLFEYFSETQRNKGNFPGRFSGRQFSNSRSEMNVSTLELGDSALYLCASSEGQGTLSGANVLTFGAGSRLTVL.

This clonotype showed up just a few times. The chain has TRBV7-9 and TRBJ2-1; the D gene is possibly TRBD2 (5 bases). Trimming cost V 7 bases and J 12 bases, with 16 bases left between them. Germline CDR1 is SEHNR and CDR2 is FQNEAQ (reference sequence). This CDR3 region has 12 residues. CDR3 in DNA: TGTGCCAGCACCCGCGGACTGTTAGGGCAGTTCTTC. This codes for CASTRGLLGQFF.

As for this clonotype: One junction end disagrees with the germline gene, perhaps due to a read error. This rearrangement joins TRBV11-3 to TRBJ2-4, with a possible D match to TRBD1 (6 bases). CDR3 length: 17 residues. Germline loops: CDR1 SGHNT, CDR2 YENEEA. CDR3 DNA: TGTGCCAGCAGCTTACACAGGGATAACATAGCCAAAAACATTCAGAACTTC. It codes for CASSLHRDNIAKNIQNF.

This clonotype has just a few counts. This chain uses TRBV6-2 or TRBV6-3 with TRBJ2-1, with no clear D. The CDR3 consists of 11 residues. V gave up 6 bases and J gave up 8 bases, with 8 bases separating them. Germline V CDR1 and CDR2: MNHEY, SVGEGT. This CDR3 reads CASRNGDEQFF. CDR3 sequence (DNA): TGTGCCAGCAGGAATGGCGATGAGCAGTTCTTC.

This clonotype turned up a few times. The rearrangement links TRBV2 to TRBJ1-4; D may be TRBD1 (6 bases). The ends were cut back, 5 bases at V and 3 bases at J, with 13 bases in the middle. This CDR3 comprises 15 residues. Germline V CDR1 and CDR2: SNHLY, FYNNEI. DNA for the CDR3: TGTGCCAGCAGTACCCAGGGGTCATCTAATGAAAAACTGTTTTTT. Amino acids: CASSTQGSSNEKLFF.

The rearrangement links TRBV2 to TRBJ2-1, with D possibly being TRBD2 (6 bases). Germline values: CDR1 SNHLY, CDR2 FYNNEI. This CDR3 is built from 13 residues. With 6 bases removed from V and 5 bases from J, the gap between germline ends came to 11 bases. The DNA for the CDR3 is TGTGCCAGCAGAGGTGGGGGGAACAATGAGCAGTTCTTC. Translation gives CASRGGGNNEQFF.

This clonotype was recorded a few times. This chain joins TRBV20-1 and TRBJ2-3, with 10 bases fitting TRBD2. V shed 0 bases, J shed 2 bases, and the junction held 17 bases outside the gene matches. This CDR3 spans 20 amino acids. Germline V CDR1 and CDR2: DFQATT, SNEGSKA (reference sequence). In nucleotides, the CDR3 is TGCAGTGCTAGAGAACCCTCGTTGATAGCGGGAGGACTAATCACAGATACGCAGTATTTT. Translation gives CSAREPSLIAGGLITDTQYF.

This clonotype occurred many times. The chain's CDR3 is CASSLEGDLPLYEQYF. The DNA of the CDR3 is TGTGCCAGCAGCTTGGAAGGAGATCTCCCCCTCTACGAGCAGTACTTC. This rearrangement joins TRBV5-6 to TRBJ2-7; D uncertain. Germline V lookup: CDR1 SGHDT, CDR2 YYEEEE. The CDR3 loop spans 16 amino acids. Trimming stripped 0 bases from V and 3 bases from J, with 16 bases between.

There are many counts of this clonotype. The V and J genes are TRBV12-3 or TRBV12-4 and TRBJ2-7, with unresolved D. The V end lost 2 bases, the J end lost 3 bases, and 8 bases lay between the germline ends. CDR3 length equals 13 residues. DNA of the CDR3: TGTGCCAGCAGTTTATTCCGCGGCTACGAGCAGTACTTC. Translation gives CASSLFRGYEQYF.

CDR3 sequence: CAGKTGTGGSDTQYF. In nucleotides, the CDR3 is TGTGCCGGGAAAACCGGGACAGGGGGCTCAGATACGCAGTATTTT. The V gene is TRBV25-1, the J gene TRBJ2-3, with 12 bases identical to TRBD1. The CDR3 spans 15 residues. The V gene's germline CDR1 is MGHDK and CDR2 SYGVNS. Trimming removed 11 bases from V and 4 bases from J; junction bases left unmatched: 10.

The sample holds many counts of this clonotype. This chain links TRBV7-2 with TRBJ2-7, with D possibly TRBD2 on 6 matching bases. The V end lost 1 base, the J end lost 6 bases, and 16 bases lay between the germline ends. Germline values: CDR1 SGHTA, CDR2 FQGNSA. This CDR3 is built from 15 residues. In nucleotides, the CDR3 is TGTGCCAGCAGCTTAGGATTAGCGGTGTCTACCGAGCAGTACTTC. It specifies CASSLGLAVSTEQYF.

This clonotype was seen ten or more times. The gene calls are TRBV7-8 and TRBJ2-1, with D tentatively TRBD1 (5 bases). Germline V gene data show CDR1 as SGHVS and CDR2 as FQNEAQ. V lost 2 bases, J lost 3 bases, and 11 bases lay in between. The CDR3 has 15 residues. CDR3 in amino acids: CASSLKDTFYNEQFF. The DNA of the CDR3 is TGTGCCAGCAGCTTAAAGGACACCTTCTACAATGAGCAGTTCTTC. The full variable domain, completed using reference TRBV7-8 and TRBJ2-1, is GAGVSQSPRYKVAKRGQDVALRCDPISGHVSLFWYQQALGQGPEFLTYFQNEAQLDKSGLPSDRFFAERPEGSVSTLKIQRTQQEDSAVYLCASSLKDTFYNEQFFGPGTRLTVL.

This clonotype was seen ten or more times. In DNA form, the CDR3 reads TGTGCCAGCAGCTTACGTCCCCCCGTGTTAGCGGGACTCGCGAACACCGGGGAGCTGTTTTTT. Protein: CASSLRPPVLAGLANTGELFF. The rearrangement joins TRBV7-3 to TRBJ2-2; 8 nucleotides agree with TRBD2. V shed 2 bases, J shed 0 bases, and the junction held 17 bases outside the gene matches. Germline CDR1 is SGHTA and CDR2 is FQGTGA. This CDR3 is 21 amino acids long.

This clonotype was detected ten times or more. This chain uses TRBV12-3 or TRBV12-4 with TRBJ2-7, with a tentative D call TRBD1 (6 bases). This CDR3 has 15 residues. The V end lost 0 bases, the J end lost 5 bases, and 14 bases lay between the germline ends. The CDR3 protein is CASSLAYRALNEQYF. CDR3 sequence (DNA): TGTGCCAGCAGTTTAGCGTACAGGGCTTTGAACGAGCAGTACTTC.